This T cell receptor beta chain appears in the sequencing data of a study of human T cells and chemical hapten exposure. Across the whole study: Patients, chiefly female, had alopecia areata, totalis or universalis.

TCRdb reprocessed the RACE reads with MiXCR, giving one entry per CDR3 protein. This repertoire shows approximately 52,000 distinct CDR3 sequences, 11% found once; its top ten account for around 2%. Germline trimming cut 0 bases from V and 4 bases from J; bases unmatched to any gene: 7. Germline CDR1 reads DFQATT; CDR2 reads SNEGSKA (reference sequence). CDR3 length: 16 residues. Time point indicated: patch test 1, 2 weeks after DPC sensitization. Noted treatment: therapeutic diphenylcyclopropenone sensitization with weekly scalp DPC. Sequencing started from total RNA isolated from unfractionated whole blood. This clonotype was counted between two and nine times.

The rearrangement uses TRBV20-1 and TRBJ1-1; 11 bases match TRBD1. The sequencing used whole blood, collected in connection with sensitization to the hapten diphenylcyclopropenone (DPC). The TCR sequence derives from a woman in her thirties or forties with alopecia areata. Some clones in this sample may be carry-over from other donors' samples. CDR3 nucleotides: TGCAGTGCTAGAGAGTGGGACAGGGGGGGTGTCACTGAAGCTTTCTTT. Its protein product is CSAREWDRGGVTEAFF.